The source of this TCR beta chain is a study of post-analysis software for immune sequencing data. Findings and limits, study-wide: When patients were compared with controls, about 5 TRBV segments were more frequent, TRBV5-6, TRBV5-1 and TRBV20-1 among them. Strong same-batch co-clustering of samples appeared with F measure clustering.

V gave up 0 bases and J gave up 0 bases; unmatched junction bases: 11. Germline assignment: CDR1 SGHNT and CDR2 YENEEA. This CDR3 is built from 19 residues. For this clonotype: As yet, its antigen is unknown.

Unique molecular identifiers were built into the TCR beta cDNA libraries. TCRdb processed the PCR reads anew with MiXCR; each CDR3 protein has one entry. The data show roughly 400,000 distinct CDR3 sequences, approximately 39% seen once. The clonotype originates from a girl aged 2-10 years with multiple sclerosis. Sequencing was carried out using blood. The J gene is TRBJ2-3, the V gene TRBV11-3, with 8 bases matching TRBD2. The CDR3 spells CASSLDNREGLASTDTQYF. The CDR3 DNA reads TGTGCCAGCAGCTTAGATAACCGGGAGGGCCTGGCAAGCACAGATACGCAGTATTTT.